This T cell receptor (beta chain) is from a study of shared clonotypes between healthy human individuals. V lost 7 bases, J lost 5 bases, and 23 bases lay in between. There are 16 residues in the CDR3. Looked up from germline, CDR1 is MNHGY and CDR2 is SVAAGI. As regards this clone: Its antigen is currently unknown.

Study results and limitations: Among donors, the sharing of clonotypes was expected to be influenced by sequencing depth.

Method: immunoSEQ multiplex PCR; TCRdb's copy keeps in-frame clones and lacks some. Here the sample spans about 2.1 million clones, about 92% being singletons. CD8 cells classed as naive were CD45RO-negative and positively selected for CCR7, excluding terminally differentiated effector memory CD45RA+ cells. Those who donated were healthy HIV-negative adults, with no recent acute infections or vaccinations reported. The sample consisted of naive CD8+ T cells from PBMCs. This chain links TRBV6-9 with TRBJ1-2; weak D call: TRBD1 (5 bases). This receptor was obtained from a man aged 18-30 years in good health. Some clones in this sample may be carry-over from other donors' samples. The CDR3 protein is CASTPPRTSSGYGYTF. CDR3 nucleotides: TGTGCCAGCACCCCCCCGAGAACCTCCTCAGGGTATGGCTACACCTTC.